Below, one T cell receptor (beta chain) is given with its context. Antigen specificity is unknown. TCRdb's copy holds only in-frame clones and misses some; the assay was immunoSEQ multiplex PCR. The table has under 200,000 clones, about nine tenths seen once. The CDR3 spans 15 residues. The germline CDR1 and CDR2 sequences are SGHRS and YFSETQ. Trimming took off 2 bases at V and 1 base at J, with 12 bases between the two ends. The data belong to a study of T cell responses to AZD1222 COVID-19 vaccine. The study, taken as a whole, reports: Unmutated variant regions are reportedly targeted by nearly half of spike-specific TCRs. Seropositive at baseline were only a handful of AZD1222 recipients.

The sample consisted of peripheral blood, taken on day 0 of AZD1222 vaccination. The genes are TRBV5-1 and TRBJ2-5; D is possibly TRBD1 (5 bases). The source is an adult in good health. The CDR3 reads CASSLNPTVQETQYF. In DNA, the CDR3 is TGCGCCAGCAGCTTAAATCCGACAGTCCAAGAGACCCAGTACTTC.